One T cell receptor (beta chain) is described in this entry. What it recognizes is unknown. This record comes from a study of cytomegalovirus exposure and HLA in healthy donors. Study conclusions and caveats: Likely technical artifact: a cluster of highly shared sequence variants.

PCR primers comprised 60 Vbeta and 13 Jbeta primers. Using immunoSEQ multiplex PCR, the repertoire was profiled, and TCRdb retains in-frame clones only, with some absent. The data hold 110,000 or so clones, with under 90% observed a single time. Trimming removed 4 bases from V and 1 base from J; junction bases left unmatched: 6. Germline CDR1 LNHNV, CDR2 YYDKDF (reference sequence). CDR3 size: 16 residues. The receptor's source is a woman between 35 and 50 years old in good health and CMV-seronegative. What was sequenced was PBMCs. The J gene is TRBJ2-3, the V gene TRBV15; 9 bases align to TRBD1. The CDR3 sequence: CATSKNTGGGTDTQYF. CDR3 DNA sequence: TGTGCCACCAGCAAGAACACAGGGGGCGGCACAGATACGCAGTATTTT.